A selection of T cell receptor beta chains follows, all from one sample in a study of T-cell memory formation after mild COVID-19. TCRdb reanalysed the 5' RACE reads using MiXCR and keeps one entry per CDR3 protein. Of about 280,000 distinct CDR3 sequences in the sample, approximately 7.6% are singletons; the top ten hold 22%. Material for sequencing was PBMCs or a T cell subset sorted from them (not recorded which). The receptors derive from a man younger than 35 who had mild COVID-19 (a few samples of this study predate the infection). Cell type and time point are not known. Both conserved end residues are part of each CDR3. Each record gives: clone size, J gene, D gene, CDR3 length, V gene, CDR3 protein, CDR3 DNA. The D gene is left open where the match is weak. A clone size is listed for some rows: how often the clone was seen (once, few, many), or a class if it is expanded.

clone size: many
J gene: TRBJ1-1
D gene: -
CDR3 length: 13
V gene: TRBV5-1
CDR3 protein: CASSLGVNTEAFF
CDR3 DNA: TGCGCCAGCAGCTTGGGAGTGAACACTGAAGCTTTCTTT

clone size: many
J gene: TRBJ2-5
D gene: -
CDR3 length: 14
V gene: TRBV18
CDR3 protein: CASSPRDGQETQYF
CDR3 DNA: TGTGCCAGCTCACCCAGGGACGGGCAAGAGACCCAGTACTTC

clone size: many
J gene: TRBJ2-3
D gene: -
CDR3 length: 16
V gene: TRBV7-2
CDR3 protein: CASSGNRGASTDTQYF
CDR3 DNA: TGTGCCAGCAGCGGCAACCGGGGAGCTAGCACAGATACGCAGTATTTT

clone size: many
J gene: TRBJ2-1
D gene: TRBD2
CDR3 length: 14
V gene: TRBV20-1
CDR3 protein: CSADIAGGSGEQFF
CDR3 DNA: TGCAGTGCCGACATAGCGGGGGGATCGGGTGAGCAGTTCTTC

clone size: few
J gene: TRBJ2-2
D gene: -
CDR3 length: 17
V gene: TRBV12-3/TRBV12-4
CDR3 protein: CASSIRDLTSNTGELFF
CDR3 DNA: TGTGCCAGCAGTATACGGGACCTAACCTCGAACACCGGGGAGCTGTTTTTT

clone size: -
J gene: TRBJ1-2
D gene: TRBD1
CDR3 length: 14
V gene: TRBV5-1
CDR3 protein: CASSQGQGGYGYTF
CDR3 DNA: TGCGCCAGCAGCCAGGGACAGGGCGGCTATGGCTACACCTTC

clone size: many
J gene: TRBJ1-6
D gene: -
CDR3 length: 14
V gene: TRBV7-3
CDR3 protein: CASSGRGSGSPLHF
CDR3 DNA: TGTGCCAGCAGCGGGCGGGGGTCGGGTTCACCCCTCCACTTT

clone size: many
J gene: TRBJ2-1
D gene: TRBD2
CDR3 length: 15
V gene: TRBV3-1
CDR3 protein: CASSQSGGDYNEQFF
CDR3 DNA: TGTGCCAGCAGCCAATCTGGGGGGGATTACAATGAGCAGTTCTTC

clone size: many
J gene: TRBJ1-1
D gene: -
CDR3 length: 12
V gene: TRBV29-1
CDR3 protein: CSVGDQGSEAFF
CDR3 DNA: TGCAGCGTTGGGGACCAGGGATCGGAAGCTTTCTTT

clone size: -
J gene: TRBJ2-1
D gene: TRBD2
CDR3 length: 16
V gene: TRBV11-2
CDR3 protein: CASSKRGDSSYNEQFF
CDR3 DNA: TGTGCCAGCAGCAAGCGGGGGGACAGCTCCTACAATGAGCAGTTCTTC

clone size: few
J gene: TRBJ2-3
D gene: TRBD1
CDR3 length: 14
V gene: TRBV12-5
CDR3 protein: CASGPGQYTDTQYF
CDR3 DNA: TGTGCTAGTGGTCCGGGACAGTACACAGATACGCAGTATTTT

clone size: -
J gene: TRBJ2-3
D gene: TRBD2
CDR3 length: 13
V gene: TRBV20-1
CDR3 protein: CSASSGGTDTQYF
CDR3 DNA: TGCAGTGCTAGTAGCGGGGGCACAGATACGCAGTATTTT

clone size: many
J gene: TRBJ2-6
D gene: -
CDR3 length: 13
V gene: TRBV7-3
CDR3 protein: CASALAGANVLTF
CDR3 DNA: TGTGCCAGTGCGTTGGCGGGGGCCAACGTCCTGACTTTC

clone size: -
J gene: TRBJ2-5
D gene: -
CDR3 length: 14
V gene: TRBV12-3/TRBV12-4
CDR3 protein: CASSLAQRGWTQYF
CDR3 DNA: TGTGCCAGCAGTTTAGCACAACGGGGGTGGACCCAGTACTTC

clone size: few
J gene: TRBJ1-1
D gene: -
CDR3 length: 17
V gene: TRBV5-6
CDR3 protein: CASSPVSGTKVGTEAFF
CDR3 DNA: TGTGCCAGCAGCCCGGTCTCCGGGACAAAAGTCGGGACTGAAGCTTTCTTT

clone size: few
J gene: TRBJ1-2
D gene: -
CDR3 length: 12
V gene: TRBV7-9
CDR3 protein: CATDQANYGYTF
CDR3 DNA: TGTGCCACTGACCAAGCTAACTATGGCTACACCTTC

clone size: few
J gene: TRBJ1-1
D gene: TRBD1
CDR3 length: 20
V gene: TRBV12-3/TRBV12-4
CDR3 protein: CASSGSGQVVFVRSGTEAFF
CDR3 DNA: TGTGCCAGCAGTGGATCGGGACAGGTTGTTTTTGTCCGGAGCGGCACTGAAGCTTTCTTT

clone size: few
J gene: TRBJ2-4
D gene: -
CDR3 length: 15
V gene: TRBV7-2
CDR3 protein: CASSRGTLAKNIQYF
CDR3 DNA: TGTGCCAGCAGCCGCGGGACCCTAGCCAAAAACATTCAGTACTTC

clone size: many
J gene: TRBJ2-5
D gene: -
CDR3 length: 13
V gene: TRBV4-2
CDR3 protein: CASSQVAGETQYF
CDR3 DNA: TGTGCCAGCAGCCAAGTGGCCGGGGAGACCCAGTACTTC

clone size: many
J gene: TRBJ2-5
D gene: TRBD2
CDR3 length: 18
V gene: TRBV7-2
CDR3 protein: CASSSSSGVAGGHETQYF
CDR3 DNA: TGTGCCAGCAGCTCCTCCTCGGGAGTAGCGGGGGGGCACGAGACCCAGTACTTC